This T cell receptor beta chain was retrieved from a study of cytomegalovirus exposure and HLA in healthy donors. A note on this clone: The antigen is not known.

Findings and limits, study-wide: As a later analysis revealed, the rate of TCR association differed by HLA locus, with DRB1 most and HLA-C fewest.

60 Vbeta and 13 Jbeta primers were used in PCR. Profiling relied on immunoSEQ multiplex PCR, and the TCRdb table lists in-frame clones only, not all of them. This repertoire shows about 170,000 clones, under 75% found once; its top ten account for 7.1%. All the people who gave samples were healthy bone marrow donors. Germline-derived CDR1 and CDR2 are GTSNPN and SVGIG (reference sequence). The CDR3 has 15 amino acids. Trimming cost V 3 bases and J 8 bases, with 22 bases left between them. This sequence originates from a man aged 40-50 years in good health and CMV-seropositive. Sequenced input: PBMCs. V gene TRBV30 combines with J gene TRBJ1-2, with D tentatively TRBD1 (6 bases). The chain's CDR3 is CAWRTLGAYQGGYTF. CDR3 in DNA: TGTGCCTGGAGGACCCTGGGGGCCTACCAAGGGGGCTACACCTTC.